What follows describes a single TCR beta chain. Source study methods: Amplified reference gene primers provided the basis for estimating nucleated cell counts. Libraries were prepared by immunoSEQ multiplex PCR; TCRdb keeps only in-frame clonotypes and omits some of them. The V and J calls and clone size come from that table; D and trimming were worked out from the DNA. The data show some 150,000 clones, with around 87% seen just once and about 5.6% held by the top ten. The data were taken from a study of blood T cell repertoires in COVID-19. The wider study: Samples representing acute and convalescent COVID-19 were sourced from the United States, Italy and Spain.

The CDR3 is made up of 17 amino acids. Trimming took 3 bases from V and 7 from J, leaving 24 bases between them. Per the germline V gene, CDR1 is LNHDA and CDR2 is SQIVND (reference sequence). This chain joins TRBV19 and TRBJ1-1; D gene uncertain. The TCR comes from a human donor in a cohort sampled during active COVID-19. The sequenced sample consisted of peripheral blood. In DNA, the CDR3 is TGTGCCAGTAGTATCCGGGGTCCCCGACCACAATCGAATGAAGCTTTCTTT. Translating it yields CASSIRGPRPQSNEAFF.